A single sample is the source of the 27 T cell receptor beta chains below, sequenced in a study of T-cell reconstitution after alpha-beta-depleted transplantation in children (dated by TCRdb to the mid-2010s). The method was PCR. The instrument was an Illumina HiSeq 2500. To normalize quantification of the TCRbeta repertoire, the TCR libraries were built with molecular barcoding that relied on unique molecular identifiers. TCRdb passed the public sequencing reads through fastp at Q25 and MiXCR, retaining productive beta sequences. Rows with a matching CDR3 protein are joined into one entry that keeps the most common DNA and genes. Present in this sample are about 500,000 distinct CDR3 sequences, approximately 32% of which were seen just once. The ten largest clones take up around 2.3% of the sample. Sequenced here: PBMCs from the stem cell graft donor, sampled from the stem cell graft. The receptor set was obtained from a human donor who donated a stem cell graft to a child with aplastic anemia.

J is TRBJ1-1 and V is TRBV29-1; D is unresolved. The germline gives CDR1 SQVTM, CDR2 ANQGSEA. The CDR3 consists of 14 residues. V gave up 1 base and J gave up 0 bases, with 9 bases separating them. The CDR3, as DNA: TGCAGCGTTGAAGTAGGCAGATTGAACACTGAAGCTTTCTTT. It encodes CSVEVGRLNTEAFF.

The V gene is TRBV18, the J gene TRBJ2-3, with TRBD2 matching 8 bases. With V trimmed by 5 bases and J by 6 bases, 10 bases remained unmatched. This CDR3 has 15 residues. Germline V CDR1 and CDR2: KGHSH, LQKENI. CDR3 region: CASSAGGRRSDTQYF. Here the CDR3 DNA reads TGTGCCAGCTCAGCTGGCGGGAGGAGATCGGATACGCAGTATTTT.

This clonotype has a handful of counts. The rearrangement uses TRBV12-3 or TRBV12-4 and TRBJ2-5; TRBD2 might be the D (5 bases). This CDR3 region has 14 residues. The V gene lost 2 bases and the J gene lost 2 bases, with 9 bases spanning the gap. CDR3 sequence reads: CASSLLAPQETQYF. The CDR3 DNA reads TGTGCCAGCAGTTTACTAGCCCCACAAGAGACCCAGTACTTC.

V usage is TRBV5-1 and J usage is TRBJ2-7; D is ambiguous. Trimming left V 1 base short and J 7 bases short, with 12 bases between. The CDR3 spans 13 residues. Germline V lookup: CDR1 SGHRS, CDR2 YFSETQ. The CDR3 protein is CASSLTPSLEQYV. The CDR3, as DNA: TGCGCCAGCAGCTTGACCCCCTCCCTTGAGCAGTACGTC.

For the CDR3, the DNA is TGTGCCAGCATCCTAGCGGGAGAGTCCTACAATGAGCAGTTCTTC. Translating gives CASILAGESYNEQFF. The chain joins TRBV12-3 or TRBV12-4 to TRBJ2-1; 10 bases are shared with TRBD2. This CDR3 region has 15 residues. J gave up 1 base and V 7 bases, and 4 bases lay outside the gene matches.

The rearrangement links TRBV10-3 to TRBJ1-1, with unresolved D. The ends were cut back, 6 bases at V and 1 base at J, with 9 bases in the middle. Germline CDR1 reads ENHRY; CDR2 reads SYGVKD. This CDR3 contains 13 residues. Here the CDR3 DNA reads TGTGCCATCAGAAGACGGAGGAACACTGAAGCTTTCTTT. Protein: CAIRRRRNTEAFF.

This chain joins TRBV5-1 and TRBJ1-1; D may be TRBD1 (5 bases). CDR3 length equals 15 residues. Germline V gene lookup returns CDR1 SGHRS and CDR2 YFSETQ. V lost 4 bases and J 6 bases, leaving 19 bases between the germline ends. CDR3 sequence reads: CASSPGTVEVAEAFF. In DNA, the CDR3 is TGCGCCAGCAGCCCCGGGACGGTAGAAGTCGCTGAAGCTTTCTTT.

This clonotype was seen only a few times. This chain links TRBV29-1 with TRBJ2-1; 7 bases align to TRBD1. Per germline, CDR1 SQVTM and CDR2 ANQGSEA. The CDR3 runs to 15 residues. V shed 6 bases and J 0 bases; nucleotides not matched to a gene: 8. CDR3 sequence reads: CSVLQGQTSYNEQFF. As DNA, the CDR3 is TGCAGCGTGCTACAGGGACAGACCTCCTACAATGAGCAGTTCTTC.

This clonotype was counted a single time. The chain combines TRBV5-1 with TRBJ2-1, with 13 positions matching TRBD2. V lost 4 bases and J lost 2; bases outside the gene matches: 9. The CDR3 runs to 18 residues. The germline V gene encodes CDR1 SGHRS and CDR2 YFSETQ. The chain's CDR3 is CASSRTSGRVDPYNEQFF. CDR3 sequence (DNA): TGCGCCAGCAGCAGGACTAGCGGGAGAGTTGACCCCTACAATGAGCAGTTCTTC.

This rearrangement joins TRBV10-3 to TRBJ2-6; 7 positions agree with TRBD1. Germline V gene sequence: CDR1 ENHRY, CDR2 SYGVKD. The CDR3 is 16 amino acids. Losses at the gene ends were 6 bases for V and 3 bases for J; bases not matched to a gene: 8. The chain's CDR3 is CAISPEGAYGANVLTF. CDR3 bases: TGTGCCATCAGCCCCGAGGGGGCGTATGGGGCCAACGTCCTGACTTTC.

V gene TRBV11-1 combines with J gene TRBJ2-6, with TRBD1 as a possible D gene (5 bases). The CDR3 contains 18 residues. CDR1 is SGHAT, CDR2 FQDESV, per germline (reference sequence). The germline V and J ends were trimmed by 3 bases and 4 bases, with 19 bases remaining between them. The CDR3 region has the DNA TGTGCCAGCAGCTTCCCCGCGCAGGGATCTGCAGGGGCCAACGTCCTGACTTTC. Translating it yields CASSFPAQGSAGANVLTF.

This clonotype was recorded only once. The chain combines TRBV18 with TRBJ2-3; 9 bases agree with TRBD1. CDR3 size: 16 residues. The germline V gene has CDR1 KGHSH and CDR2 LQKENI. V was clipped by 5 bases and J by 0 bases; unmatched bases: 6. The CDR3 DNA reads as TGTGCCAGCTCATTCTCCGGGACAGGGAGCACAGATACGCAGTATTTT. This translates into CASSFSGTGSTDTQYF.

This clonotype has a handful of counts. J is TRBJ2-2 and V is TRBV30; D remains unclear. V was clipped by 1 base and J by 5 bases, with 2 bases between them. Germline V gene sequence: CDR1 GTSNPN, CDR2 SVGIG (reference sequence). The CDR3 runs to 11 residues. The CDR3 DNA is TGTGCCTGGAGTGGGACCGGGGAGCTGTTTTTT. This sequence encodes CAWSGTGELFF.

This clonotype was recorded many times. The J gene is TRBJ2-2, the V gene TRBV6-1; D may be TRBD1 (5 bases). V dropped 8 bases and J dropped 0 bases, with 16 bases sitting between them. Per germline, CDR1 MNHNS and CDR2 SASEGT. There are 16 residues in the CDR3. The CDR3 region is CASQEQEFANTGELFF. The CDR3 bases are TGTGCCAGCCAGGAACAGGAATTTGCGAACACCGGGGAGCTGTTTTTT.

The chain employs TRBV5-6 and TRBJ2-2; D perhaps matches TRBD2 (5 bases). V gave up 4 bases and J gave up 6 bases, with 7 bases separating them. Germline CDR1 SGHDT, CDR2 YYEEEE. CDR3 length: 12 amino acids. The CDR3 nucleotides are TGTGCCAGCAGCCGACTATCCGGGGAGCTGTTTTTT. Amino acid sequence: CASSRLSGELFF.

The rearrangement uses TRBV6-5 and TRBJ2-1, with TRBD2 matching 10 bases. Germline trimming cut 1 base from V and 3 bases from J; bases unmatched to any gene: 12. CDR1 is MNHEY, CDR2 SVGAGI, per germline. This CDR3 region has 19 residues. CDR3 protein: CASSYWRLAGVGFYNEQFF. Here the CDR3 DNA reads TGTGCCAGCAGTTACTGGCGTCTAGCGGGAGTCGGATTCTACAATGAGCAGTTCTTC.

The chain combines TRBV15 with TRBJ1-1, with D uncertain. The V end lost 2 bases, the J end lost 4 bases, and 8 bases lay between the germline ends. The CDR3 runs 13 residues. The germline V gene has CDR1 LNHNV and CDR2 YYDKDF (reference sequence). CDR3 in amino acids: CATSRIQGTEAFF. The DNA for the CDR3 is TGTGCCACCAGCAGAATACAAGGCACTGAAGCTTTCTTT.

V and J are TRBV9 and TRBJ2-5; a weak D match, TRBD1 (5 bases). Germline loops: CDR1 SGDLS, CDR2 YYNGEE. V was shortened by 0 bases and J by 4 bases, with 16 bases between the two germline ends. The CDR3 has 16 amino acids. CDR3 residues: CASSVAAQGWGETQYF. CDR3 bases: TGTGCCAGCAGCGTAGCGGCGCAGGGCTGGGGAGAGACCCAGTACTTC.

The chain has TRBV5-1 and TRBJ2-1, with a weak D call TRBD1 (6 bases). In germline, CDR1 is SGHRS, CDR2 YFSETQ. Trimming cost V 1 base and J 7 bases, with 15 bases left between them. The CDR3 sequence is 15 residues long. The CDR3 reads CASSLSFPQGNEQFF. In DNA form, the CDR3 reads TGCGCCAGCAGCTTGAGTTTCCCTCAGGGGAATGAGCAGTTCTTC. The whole variable domain, remainder taken from reference TRBV5-1 and TRBJ2-1, is KAGVTQTPRYLIKTRGQQVTLSCSPISGHRSVSWYQQTPGQGLQFLFEYFSETQRNKGNFPGRFSGRQFSNSRSEMNVSTLELGDSALYLCASSLSFPQGNEQFFGPGTRLTVL.

This clonotype was observed a few times. The gene calls are TRBV5-5 and TRBJ2-4; D may correspond to TRBD1 or TRBD2 (5 bases each). CDR3 length: 17 residues. CDR1 SGHKS and CDR2 YYEKEE come from the germline V gene (reference sequence). The V end was cut by 0 bases, the J end by 3 bases, with 16 bases between. The CDR3 spells CASSLVFGTGGKNIQYF. The CDR3 nucleotides read TGTGCCAGCAGCTTGGTTTTTGGCACTGGGGGCAAAAACATTCAGTACTTC. The full variable domain, rest sourced from reference TRBV5-5 and TRBJ2-4, is DAGVTQSPTHLIKTRGQQVTLRCSPISGHKSVSWYQQVLGQGPQFIFQYYEKEERGRGNFPDRFSARQFPNYSSELNVNALLLGDSALYLCASSLVFGTGGKNIQYFGAGTRLSVL.

The V gene is TRBV4-2, the J gene TRBJ2-1; D might be TRBD2 (5 bases). CDR1 and CDR2 (germline): LGHNA, YNFKEQ. This CDR3 region has 16 residues. V was clipped by 1 base and J by 10 bases, with 20 bases between them. The CDR3 nucleotides read TGTGCCAGCAGCCAAGGGACTGCGGGTATTGTACAGGAGCAGTTCTTC. This gives the protein CASSQGTAGIVQEQFF.

The chain is built from TRBV6-5 and TRBJ2-7; 10 positions agree with TRBD2. V lost 2 bases to trimming and J lost 3 bases; unmatched junction nucleotides: 4. The CDR3 runs 15 residues. The V gene's germline CDR1 is MNHEY and CDR2 SVGAGI. CDR3 bases: TGTGCCAGCAGTTACCGCTCTAGCGGGAGCTACGAGCAGTACTTC. Translation gives CASSYRSSGSYEQYF.

This clonotype was picked up a small number of times. The rearrangement uses TRBV7-9 and TRBJ1-4; no clear D gene. The germline V gene has CDR1 SEHNR and CDR2 FQNEAQ (reference sequence). The CDR3 runs to 13 residues. The ends were cut back, 5 bases at V and 5 bases at J, with 9 bases in the middle. CDR3 nucleotide sequence: TGTGCCAGCAGCGGCCCAGGAAATGAAAAACTGTTTTTT. Translated: CASSGPGNEKLFF.

This sequence joins TRBV30 and TRBJ1-1; D perhaps matches TRBD1 (6 bases). Looked up from germline, CDR1 is GTSNPN and CDR2 is SVGIG (reference sequence). CDR3 length: 15 residues. V was clipped by 0 bases and J by 10 bases, with 21 bases between them. Written as DNA, the CDR3 is TGTGCCTGGAGTGTAATGTACAGGGTGGCTGAGGTAGCTTTCTTT. Its protein product is CAWSVMYRVAEVAFF. The complete variable domain, with remaining parts taken from reference TRBV30 and TRBJ1-1, reads SQTIHQWPATLVQPVGSPLSLECTVEGTSNPNLYWYRQAAGRGLQLLFYSVGIGQISSEVPQNLSASRPQDRQFILSSKKLLLSDSGFYLCAWSVMYRVAEVAFFGQGTRLTVV.

This clonotype was detected a few times. This rearrangement joins TRBV12-3 or TRBV12-4 to TRBJ1-2, with D possibly matching TRBD1 (5 bases). V dropped 1 base and J dropped 6 bases, with 12 bases sitting between them. The CDR3 runs 14 residues. The DNA for the CDR3 is TGTGCCAGCAGTTTAGGGGGGATACTGGATGGCTACACCTTC. Translated: CASSLGGILDGYTF.

This clonotype was detected only a few times. The chain employs TRBV30 and TRBJ2-1, with a possible D match to TRBD1 (5 bases). CDR3 length: 17 residues. Trimming cost V 0 bases and J 3 bases, with 18 bases left between them. CDR1 and CDR2 (germline): GTSNPN, SVGIG (reference sequence). CDR3 sequence reads: CAWSVRGYPSGYNEQFF. The CDR3 nucleotides are TGTGCCTGGAGTGTAAGGGGATACCCGAGTGGCTACAATGAGCAGTTCTTC.

The rearrangement joins TRBV11-1 to TRBJ2-1, with D unclear. Germline V lookup: CDR1 SGHAT, CDR2 FQDESV (reference sequence). V gave up 4 bases and J gave up 4 bases, with 29 bases separating them. The CDR3 contains 20 residues. CDR3 protein: CASSSTYFTPLRRQYNEQFF. The CDR3 DNA follows: TGTGCCAGCAGCTCCACTTATTTCACTCCTCTGCGAAGGCAATACAATGAGCAGTTCTTC.